This T cell receptor beta chain was documented in a study of PD-1 blockade in classical Hodgkin lymphoma. Data came from immunoSEQ multiplex PCR; TCRdb stores just in-frame clones and leaves some out. The sample holds around 50,000 clones, around four fifths seen once. CDR3 length equals 14 residues. V lost 7 bases to trimming and J lost 3 bases; unmatched junction nucleotides: 9. Germline V CDR1 and CDR2: SNHLY, FYNNEI. This sample's time point: cycle 4 day 1 (C4D1), after 5 to 7 weeks of nivolumab. In every patient, relapse followed autologous stem cell transplantation, while exposure to brentuximab vedotin differed.

Sequenced material: peripheral blood mononuclear cells (PBMCs), taken before the fourth cycle of nivolumab. The genes are TRBV2 and TRBJ2-7, with 7 bases aligning to TRBD2. The receptor was derived from a human donor with classical Hodgkin lymphoma. CDR3 protein: CASMRTSVVYEQYF. CDR3 DNA: TGTGCCAGCATGAGGACTAGTGTTGTCTACGAGCAGTACTTC.